This TCR beta chain was profiled in a study of blood T cells in healthy people across ages. CDR1 is DFQATT and CDR2 is SNEGSKA in the germline V gene (reference sequence). This CDR3 contains 15 residues. With 0 bases clipped from V and 0 bases from J, the junction kept 4 bases outside the gene matches. Each donor's blood draw was 8.5 to 10 milliliters of peripheral blood. For the second PCR, which ran for 7 to 11 cycles, a sample-barcoded 5' primer and a J-beta primer mix were used. CDR3-containing paired-end reads numbering at least 2.5 million came from each sample. One entry per CDR3 protein, called by TCRdb with MiXCR from the 5' RACE reads. The table shows more than 1.4 million distinct CDR3 sequences, with about 43% occurring only once.

The source is a woman in her late teens or twenties in good health. Material: blood. The chain combines TRBV20-1 with TRBJ1-2; TRBD1 matches 7 bases. CDR3 coding DNA: TGCAGTGCTAGAGATGAGACAGGGACTAACTATGGCTACACCTTC. It is translated as CSARDETGTNYGYTF.